This T cell receptor beta chain appears in the sequencing data of a study of cytomegalovirus exposure and HLA in healthy donors. V was clipped by 0 bases and J by 1 base, with 12 bases between them. This CDR3 contains 16 residues. The germline gives CDR1 MGHDK, CDR2 SYGVNS. PCR was performed using 60 Vbeta and 13 Jbeta primers. Produced via immunoSEQ multiplex PCR; TCRdb's table is partial and in-frame only. Of some 190,000 clones listed, 70% to 75% are singletons. Study observations and caveats: The presence/absence work took it that sequencing depth was about the same across donors.

This clone was seen once. What it recognizes is unknown. V usage is TRBV25-1 and J usage is TRBJ2-5; a possible D gene is TRBD2 (7 bases). This sequence was found in a man aged 25 to 40 in good health and CMV-seropositive. Sequencing input: PBMCs. The DNA for the CDR3 is TGTGCCAGCAGTGAATATATTCGGGGGGCCCAAGAGACCCAGTACTTC. Amino acids: CASSEYIRGAQETQYF.